The 26 T cell receptor beta chains below all came from one sample that was sequenced in a study of follicular helper T cells after annual influenza vaccination. TCRdb keeps only in-frame clones here, not all; method: immunoSEQ multiplex PCR. The sample consists of about 10,000 clones, about four fifths of them appearing once. Time point: 2014-2015 season, 7 days after vaccination. The specimen was CXCR5- memory CD4+ T cells sorted from blood, collected 7 days after influenza vaccination. These receptors were taken from an adult who received the influenza vaccine.

The V gene is TRBV7-8, the J gene TRBJ2-5; a weak D match, TRBD2 (7 bases). Germline assignment: CDR1 SGHVS and CDR2 FQNEAQ. V was clipped by 3 bases and J by 4 bases, with 24 bases between them. The CDR3 loop spans 18 amino acids. The CDR3 here is CASSFSGGTLKATETQYF. CDR3 coding DNA: TGTGCCAGCAGCTTTTCCGGGGGGACACTTAAGGCGACAGAGACCCAGTACTTC.

The chain combines TRBV19 with TRBJ2-5; 8 nucleotides match TRBD2. Losses at the gene ends were 2 bases for V and 1 base for J; bases not matched to a gene: 9. The CDR3 covers 17 residues. From germline, CDR1 is LNHDA and CDR2 SQIVND (reference sequence). The DNA for the CDR3 is TGTGCCAGTAGTATATGGGGCGAGCGGGGGAGCCAAGAGACCCAGTACTTC. This encodes CASSIWGERGSQETQYF.

The V call is TRBV6-1, the J call TRBJ2-1; D may correspond to TRBD1 or TRBD2 (5 bases each). With 7 bases removed from V and 4 bases from J, the gap between germline ends came to 17 bases. Germline V gene lookup returns CDR1 MNHNS and CDR2 SASEGT. CDR3 length equals 15 residues. The CDR3 reads CASKQPAGTYNEQFF. For the CDR3, the DNA is TGTGCCAGCAAACAGCCGGCAGGGACGTACAATGAGCAGTTCTTC.

The J gene is TRBJ1-1, the V gene TRBV5-6, with D unclear. This CDR3 spans 14 amino acids. Germline V lookup: CDR1 SGHDT, CDR2 YYEEEE. Trimming shortened V by 1 base and J by 4 bases, and 11 bases separated the two germline ends. The CDR3 is CASSLTGGSTEAFF. DNA for the CDR3: TGTGCCAGCAGCTTGACGGGAGGGTCCACTGAAGCTTTCTTT. Together with reference TRBV5-6 and TRBJ1-1, the CDR3 gives the full variable domain: DAGVTQSPTHLIKTRGQQVTLRCSPKSGHDTVSWYQQALGQGPQFIFQYYEEEERQRGNFPDRFSGHQFPNYSSELNVNALLLGDSALYLCASSLTGGSTEAFFGQGTRLTVV.

The rearrangement links TRBV5-1 to TRBJ2-1; 15 nucleotides agree with TRBD2. Per the germline V gene, CDR1 is SGHRS and CDR2 is YFSETQ. The J segment lost 7 bases and the V segment lost 4 bases, leaving 6 bases of the junction unmatched. CDR3 length: 16 residues. CDR3 region: CASSRGLAGGSNEQFF. The CDR3 bases are TGCGCCAGCAGCAGAGGACTAGCGGGGGGGTCGAATGAGCAGTTCTTC.

This clone came up once. The gene calls are TRBV29-1 and TRBJ1-4; unclear D gene. The V end lost 5 bases, the J end lost 8 bases, and 18 bases lay between the germline ends. The germline gives CDR1 SQVTM, CDR2 ANQGSEA. This CDR3 spans 14 amino acids. The CDR3 DNA reads TGCAGCGTTCGCGCGAATCTGGGTGGGGAAAAACTGTTTTTT. Amino acid sequence: CSVRANLGGEKLFF.

The J gene is TRBJ2-1, the V gene TRBV5-1; D perhaps matches TRBD2 (6 bases). Trimming removed 5 bases at V and 0 bases at J, with 9 bases between. The CDR3 extends over 14 amino acids. CDR1 is SGHRS and CDR2 is YFSETQ in the germline V gene. Here the CDR3 DNA reads TGCGCCAGCAGTTTGACTAGCTCCTACAATGAGCAGTTCTTC. Translated: CASSLTSSYNEQFF.

V is TRBV5-1 and J is TRBJ2-3, with D hard to call. The germline CDR1 and CDR2 sequences are SGHRS and YFSETQ. V was clipped by 4 bases and J by 6 bases, with 15 bases between them. The CDR3 has 14 amino acids. CDR3 in amino acids: CASSPQGRRDTQYF. DNA of the CDR3: TGCGCCAGCAGCCCGCAAGGAAGACGGGATACGCAGTATTTT.

This clone appeared a single time. The chain joins TRBV18 to TRBJ2-2, with D perhaps matching TRBD1 (6 bases). Trimming shortened V by 3 bases and J by 0 bases, and 14 bases separated the two germline ends. CDR3 length equals 17 residues. The germline CDR1 and CDR2 sequences are KGHSH and LQKENI. The CDR3 DNA sequence: TGTGCCAGCTCACCTCTACCGGGACAATCGAACACCGGGGAGCTGTTTTTT. This encodes CASSPLPGQSNTGELFF.

This clone has a handful of counts. V usage is TRBV10-3 and J usage is TRBJ1-2; D call uncertain. The CDR3 runs to 11 residues. V lost 10 bases and J lost 3, with 9 bases in between. Germline V CDR1 and CDR2: ENHRY, SYGVKD. CDR3 in DNA: TGTGCCACAAGCCGGGACTATGGCTACACCTTC. Translation gives CATSRDYGYTF.

V gene TRBV6-5 combines with J gene TRBJ1-2; D gene uncertain. The CDR3 runs 11 residues. Looked up from germline, CDR1 is MNHEY and CDR2 is SVGAGI. V dropped 7 bases and J dropped 4 bases, with 7 bases sitting between them. The CDR3 DNA reads as TGTGCCAGCAATGACGGCTATGGCTACACCTTC. Translating gives CASNDGYGYTF.

The chain employs TRBV19 and TRBJ2-3; D is possibly TRBD1 or TRBD2 (5 bases each). This CDR3 comprises 14 residues. CDR1 is LNHDA and CDR2 is SQIVND in the germline V gene (reference sequence). Between the trimmed V and J ends, which lost 6 bases and 6 bases, there was a span of 16 bases. CDR3 region: CASRGPARGDTQYF. For the CDR3, the DNA is TGTGCCAGTAGAGGCCCAGCTCGGGGCGATACGCAGTATTTT.

Details on this clone: One end of the junction does not line up with germline, which may come from a read error. This sample also contains other DNA sequences that code for the same CDR3. The gene calls are TRBV6-5 and TRBJ1-5; unclear D gene. This CDR3 is built from 14 residues. Per the germline V gene, CDR1 is MNHEY and CDR2 is SVGAGI. CDR3 residues: CASSYLRGDQPQHF. The CDR3 DNA follows: TGTGCCAGCAGCTACTTACGGGGAGATCAGCCCCAGCATTTT.

This rearrangement joins TRBV7-2 to TRBJ1-1, with D hard to call. V was cut by 3 bases and J by 4 bases, with 12 bases left in between. The CDR3 covers 14 residues. Germline CDR1 SGHTA, CDR2 FQGNSA. The CDR3: CASSLGSVPTEAFF. The CDR3 DNA reads TGTGCCAGCAGCTTGGGGTCAGTTCCCACTGAAGCTTTCTTT.

V and J are TRBV19 and TRBJ2-1; 10 bases are shared with TRBD2. The CDR3 is 15 residues long. The germline V gene encodes CDR1 LNHDA and CDR2 SQIVND (reference sequence). Losses at the gene ends were 5 bases for V and 2 bases for J; bases not matched to a gene: 3. CDR3 nucleotides: TGTGCCAGTAGTTCCCTAGCGGGGGCCTACAATGAGCAGTTCTTC. This sequence encodes CASSSLAGAYNEQFF.

This rearrangement joins TRBV5-5 to TRBJ1-1; D unresolved. The CDR3 covers 14 residues. Trimming took 6 bases from V and 3 from J, leaving 15 bases between them. Germline V gene data show CDR1 as SGHKS and CDR2 as YYEKEE (reference sequence). The CDR3 nucleotides are TGTGCCAGCAACTCCTGGGCGGGGTACACTGAAGCTTTCTTT. This gives the protein CASNSWAGYTEAFF.

V usage is TRBV2 and J usage is TRBJ1-2, with D possibly matching TRBD1 (5 bases). V dropped 3 bases and J dropped 1 base, with 12 bases sitting between them. This CDR3 spans 15 amino acids. The V gene's germline CDR1 is SNHLY and CDR2 FYNNEI. The CDR3 here is CASSEGRGGNYGYTF. CDR3 in DNA: TGTGCCAGCAGTGAGGGACGGGGGGGTAACTATGGCTACACCTTC.

This clone was seen only a few times. The rearrangement links TRBV11-2 to TRBJ2-7; no firm D call. Per germline, CDR1 SGHAT and CDR2 FQNNGV. The CDR3 is made up of 14 amino acids. V lost 1 base and J lost 4, with 11 bases in between. CDR3 amino acids: CASSLVRGAYEQYF. The CDR3 DNA sequence: TGTGCCAGCAGCTTAGTACGAGGTGCTTACGAGCAGTACTTC.

This clone was seen more than once but under ten times. As DNA, the CDR3 is TGTGCCAGCAGCTTGGACTCACACACAGATACGCAGTATTTT. Amino acid sequence: CASSLDSHTDTQYF. V usage is TRBV5-5 and J usage is TRBJ2-3, with D hard to call. There are 14 residues in the CDR3. Germline loops: CDR1 SGHKS, CDR2 YYEKEE (reference sequence). The V gene lost 0 bases and the J gene lost 2 bases, with 7 bases spanning the gap.

The V and J genes are TRBV2 and TRBJ2-3; D gene uncertain. Germline V lookup: CDR1 SNHLY, CDR2 FYNNEI. The CDR3 totals 12 residues. Deletions cut 6 bases from V and 10 bases from J, with 14 bases between. For the CDR3, the DNA is TGTGCCAGCAGAGAACGAACTATATCGCAGTATTTT. It encodes CASRERTISQYF.

The sample holds a few counts of this clone. The chain joins TRBV6-6 to TRBJ1-2; D remains unclear. The ends were cut back, 7 bases at V and 0 bases at J, with 12 bases in the middle. This CDR3 has 14 residues. Per the germline V gene, CDR1 is MNHNY and CDR2 is SVGAGI (reference sequence). As DNA, the CDR3 is TGTGCCAGCAAAAATGACTATTCTAACTATGGCTACACCTTC. Translated: CASKNDYSNYGYTF.

V and J are TRBV6-5 and TRBJ1-2; TRBD1 might be the D (5 bases). This CDR3 is 11 amino acids long. V was pared by 10 bases and J by 10 bases, with 16 bases between. Germline CDR1 reads MNHEY; CDR2 reads SVGAGI. The CDR3 nucleotides are TGTGCCATCCGGACAATTATGGACTACACCTTC. Protein product: CAIRTIMDYTF.

This chain uses TRBV11-2 with TRBJ1-1; no firm D call. The V gene lost 4 bases and the J gene lost 1 base, with 7 bases spanning the gap. Germline V gives CDR1 SGHAT, CDR2 FQNNGV. This CDR3 is 13 amino acids long. The DNA of the CDR3 is TGTGCCAGCAGCTGGGCCGCGAACACTGAAGCTTTCTTT. It is translated as CASSWAANTEAFF.

V gene TRBV9 combines with J gene TRBJ2-2; D unclear. V lost 6 bases and J lost 4, with 13 bases in between. This CDR3 comprises 14 residues. Germline loops: CDR1 SGDLS, CDR2 YYNGEE. The CDR3: CASNLGSFTGELFF. DNA of the CDR3: TGTGCCAGCAACCTGGGCAGCTTCACCGGGGAGCTGTTTTTT.

The chain combines TRBV7-2 with TRBJ2-4; the match to TRBD2 covers 11 bases. The CDR3 consists of 19 residues. Per germline, CDR1 SGHTA and CDR2 FQGNSA. V shed 1 base, J shed 0 bases, and the junction held 8 bases outside the gene matches. The CDR3 region has the DNA TGTGCCAGCAGCTTAGTTCGACTAGCGGGGCCGCTAGCCAAAAACATTCAGTACTTC. This gives the protein CASSLVRLAGPLAKNIQYF.

The V call is TRBV5-1, the J call TRBJ2-5, with 9 bases matching TRBD2. Trimming took 3 bases from V and 4 from J; bases not matched to a gene: 13. Germline-derived CDR1 and CDR2 are SGHRS and YFSETQ. CDR3 length equals 17 residues. The CDR3 nucleotides read TGCGCCAGCAGCTATGGCATATTTAGCGGGGGTCCAGAGACCCAGTACTTC. Encoded protein: CASSYGIFSGGPETQYF.